These 17 T cell receptor beta chains came from one sample sequenced in a study of monozygotic twins with cystic fibrosis. This table comes from immunoSEQ multiplex PCR, and its TCRdb copy is limited to in-frame clones, with some not included. The table lists roughly 7,900 clones, nearly 95% of them singletons. Input material: blood. Every receptor here comes from a boy aged 2 to 10 with cystic fibrosis.

V is TRBV7-3 and J is TRBJ2-5, with 10 bases that match TRBD2. The CDR3 spans 15 residues. Germline V gene sequence: CDR1 SGHTA, CDR2 FQGTGA. Trimming cost V 6 bases and J 5 bases; bases outside gene matches: 9. The CDR3 is CASSLLAGRRETQYF. The CDR3 DNA is TGTGCCAGCAGTTTACTAGCGGGGAGGAGGGAGACCCAGTACTTC.

This rearrangement joins TRBV5-8 to TRBJ2-4; D may be TRBD1 (6 bases). Per the germline V gene, CDR1 is SGHTS and CDR2 is YDEGEE. The CDR3 is 17 amino acids. V was clipped by 2 bases and J by 2 bases, with 17 bases between them. CDR3 protein: CASSFQGTSFTKNIQYF. DNA of the CDR3: TGTGCCAGCAGCTTTCAAGGGACATCTTTCACCAAAAACATTCAGTACTTC.

V usage is TRBV5-1 and J usage is TRBJ2-1, with TRBD1 matching 7 bases. The ends lost 1 base at V and 6 bases at J; junction bases unmatched: 4. The CDR3 consists of 14 residues. The germline V gene encodes CDR1 SGHRS and CDR2 YFSETQ. CDR3 DNA: TGCGCCAGCAGCTTGAGACAGGGTGGCAATGAGCAGTTCTTC. Amino acids: CASSLRQGGNEQFF.

This chain links TRBV2 with TRBJ1-5; 8 nucleotides agree with TRBD1. This CDR3 has 14 residues. Germline CDR1 reads SNHLY; CDR2 reads FYNNEI. Losses at the gene ends were 1 base for V and 5 bases for J; bases not matched to a gene: 1. CDR3 sequence: CASSEGQGYQPQHF. For the CDR3, the DNA is TGTGCCAGCAGTGAAGGACAGGGGTATCAGCCCCAGCATTTT.

This sequence joins TRBV27 and TRBJ1-5, with TRBD1 matching 9 bases. Germline V gives CDR1 MNHEY, CDR2 SMNVEV (reference sequence). The CDR3 is 14 residues long. V lost 5 bases and J lost 4; bases outside the gene matches: 3. CDR3 bases: TGTGCCAGCAGTCTACAGGGGGCAAATCAGCCCCAGCATTTT. It translates to CASSLQGANQPQHF.

The J gene is TRBJ2-6, the V gene TRBV25-1; unclear D gene. CDR1 and CDR2 from the germline V gene are MGHDK and SYGVNS. The V and J ends lost 6 bases and 0 bases respectively, with 3 bases between them. The CDR3 contains 13 residues. The chain's CDR3 is CASSDSGANVLTF. CDR3 in DNA: TGTGCCAGCAGCGACTCTGGGGCCAACGTCCTGACTTTC.

The chain links TRBV5-4 to TRBJ2-1; perhaps D is TRBD1 or TRBD2 (6 bases each). Per the germline V gene, CDR1 is SGHNT and CDR2 is YYREEE (reference sequence). The CDR3 loop spans 15 amino acids. Trimming shortened V by 3 bases and J by 6 bases, and 16 bases separated the two germline ends. The CDR3 coding sequence is TGTGCCAGCAGCTCATCGGGGGCCGGAAGCAATGAGCAGTTCTTC. Protein product: CASSSSGAGSNEQFF.

The chain carries TRBV20-1 and TRBJ2-2; D remains unclear. The CDR3 length is 11 residues. Germline V gene sequence: CDR1 DFQATT, CDR2 SNEGSKA (reference sequence). V was trimmed by 6 bases and J by 2 bases, leaving 4 bases between them. The chain's CDR3 is CSAYNTGELFF. The DNA of the CDR3 is TGCAGTGCCTATAACACCGGGGAGCTGTTTTTT.

This rearrangement joins TRBV6-6 to TRBJ2-3, with no clear D. The length of the CDR3 is 15 residues. V dropped 8 bases and J dropped 4 bases, with 19 bases sitting between them. The germline V gene has CDR1 MNHNY and CDR2 SVGAGI (reference sequence). Here the CDR3 reads CASARMTSPPDTQYF. The DNA for the CDR3 is TGTGCCAGCGCCCGGATGACTTCCCCCCCAGATACGCAGTATTTT.

The CDR3 region has the DNA TGCGCCAGCAGCACTGGGACAGGGAAGGGCCAGCCCCAGCATTTT. Encoded protein: CASSTGTGKGQPQHF. This chain uses TRBV5-1 with TRBJ1-5, with 9 bases fitting TRBD1. Germline V gene data show CDR1 as SGHRS and CDR2 as YFSETQ. CDR3 size: 15 residues. J was trimmed by 7 bases and V by 4 bases; bases with no gene match: 9.

This chain connects TRBV6-4 to TRBJ2-3, with TRBD1 matching 9 bases. Germline V gene data show CDR1 as MRHNA and CDR2 as SNTAGT. V shed 4 bases, J shed 1 base, and the junction held 0 bases outside the gene matches. This CDR3 has 14 residues. The CDR3 loop reads CASSGTGGTDTQYF. The CDR3 coding sequence is TGTGCCAGCAGTGGGACAGGGGGCACAGATACGCAGTATTTT.

The chain combines TRBV6-5 with TRBJ2-7; maybe TRBD2 (5 bases). This CDR3 spans 15 amino acids. Trimming took 0 bases from V and 2 from J, leaving 11 bases between them. Germline CDR1 reads MNHEY; CDR2 reads SVGAGI. CDR3 nucleotide sequence: TGTGCCAGCAGTTACTCGGCGGGTAGAACCTACGAGCAGTACTTC. Translation gives CASSYSAGRTYEQYF.

This chain uses TRBV18 with TRBJ2-7; a weak D match, TRBD2 (6 bases). CDR1 and CDR2 from the germline V gene are KGHSH and LQKENI. This CDR3 region has 14 residues. V gave up 2 bases and J gave up 5 bases, with 13 bases separating them. The CDR3 region has the DNA TGTGCCAGCTCACCAGCGGGCTGGGAGGACGAGCAGTACTTC. Encoded protein: CASSPAGWEDEQYF.

This rearrangement joins TRBV9 to TRBJ2-5, with TRBD2 identical over 9 bases. Trimming at V came to 0 bases and at J to 2 bases, leaving 8 bases not matched to a gene. There are 17 residues in the CDR3. CDR1 is SGDLS, CDR2 YYNGEE, per germline. This chain's CDR3 is CASSVAVSGGPQETQYF. The CDR3 region has the DNA TGTGCCAGCAGCGTAGCGGTCAGCGGGGGGCCTCAAGAGACCCAGTACTTC.

This clone appeared a single time. V is TRBV9 and J is TRBJ2-3; 10 bases are shared with TRBD2. CDR3 size: 15 residues. J lost 4 bases, V lost 4 bases, and 6 bases had no gene match. From germline, CDR1 is SGDLS and CDR2 YYNGEE. The CDR3 DNA is TGTGCCAGCAGCACGGGACTAGCGATCGCAGATACGCAGTATTTT. Encoded protein: CASSTGLAIADTQYF. Full variable domain (outside the CDR3, taken from reference TRBV9 and TRBJ2-3): DSGVTQTPKHLITATGQRVTLRCSPRSGDLSVYWYQQSLDQGLQFLIQYYNGEERAKGNILERFSAQQFPDLHSELNLSSLELGDSALYFCASSTGLAIADTQYFGPGTRLTVL.

This clone was seen once. The chain is built from TRBV12-5 and TRBJ2-3, with 12 bases lining up with TRBD1. The V segment lost 6 bases and the J segment 0 bases; nucleotides outside the gene matches: 10. The germline CDR1 and CDR2 sequences are LGHNT and FRNRAP. The CDR3 sequence is 18 residues long. The CDR3 DNA reads TGTGCTAGTGGGGCCGGGACAGGGGGCGGAAAGAGCACAGATACGCAGTATTTT. Translated, it gives CASGAGTGGGKSTDTQYF.

The rearrangement joins TRBV27 to TRBJ1-2; 8 nucleotides line up with TRBD1. This CDR3 is built from 14 residues. Per germline, CDR1 MNHEY and CDR2 SMNVEV (reference sequence). The V and J ends lost 6 bases and 8 bases, in that order; junction bases with no gene match: 11. As DNA, the CDR3 is TGTGCCAGCAGCCCAGCGGACAGGGTTGTAGGCTACACCTTC. This translates into CASSPADRVVGYTF.